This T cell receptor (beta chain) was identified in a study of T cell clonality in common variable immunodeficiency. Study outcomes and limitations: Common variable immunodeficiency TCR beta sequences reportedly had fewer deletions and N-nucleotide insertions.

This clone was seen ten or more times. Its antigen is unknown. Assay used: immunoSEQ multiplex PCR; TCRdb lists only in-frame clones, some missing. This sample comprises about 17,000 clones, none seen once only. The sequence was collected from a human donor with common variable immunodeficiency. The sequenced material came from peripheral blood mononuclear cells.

The CDR3: CSVEGRGERETQYF. The CDR3 DNA, read in part, is TGCAGCGTTGAAGGCAGGGGAGAGAGAGAGACC. This chain connects TRBV29-1 to TRBJ2-5; D might be TRBD1 (6 bases). The read terminates 3 residues before the CDR3 end, so the remaining end is supplied by the germline J gene. CDR3 length: 14 residues. V shed 1 base and J shed 4 bases, with 13 bases lying between them. Germline V gene lookup returns CDR1 SQVTM and CDR2 ANQGSEA. Full variable domain (remainder filled in from reference TRBV29-1 and TRBJ2-5): SAVISQKPSRDICQRGTSLTIQCQVDSQVTMMFWYRQQPGQSLTLIATANQGSEATYESGFVIDKFPISRPNLTFSTLTVSNMSPEDSSIYLCSVEGRGERETQYFGPGTRLLVL.